This TCR beta chain was captured in a study of CD8 T cells in Susac syndrome. With regard to this clonotype: Its antigen is not known.

The authors reverse transcribed roughly 0.45 to 1 ug RNA with random hexamers. Multiplex immunoSEQ PCR targeted 54 Vbeta and 13 Jbeta TCR beta segments. TCRdb reprocessed the immunoSEQ multiplex PCR reads with MiXCR, giving one entry per CDR3 protein. Altogether over 350,000 distinct CDR3 sequences are present, 75% to 90% being singletons, with the ten largest covering about 0.12%. Whole-study findings and limits: It was acknowledged in the study that its TCR sequencing and HLA analysis involved a relatively small number of individuals.

The germline V gene encodes CDR1 SGHRS and CDR2 YFSETQ. The CDR3 length is 15 residues. The V gene lost 4 bases and the J gene lost 3 bases, with 16 bases spanning the gap. The receptor was isolated from a human donor with multiple sclerosis. The material sequenced was CD8+ T cells from PBMCs. This chain connects TRBV5-1 to TRBJ1-1; no firm D call. DNA of the CDR3: TGCGCCAGCAGCAGAGAATCCGACCGCTACACTGAAGCTTTCTTT. It specifies CASSRESDRYTEAFF.